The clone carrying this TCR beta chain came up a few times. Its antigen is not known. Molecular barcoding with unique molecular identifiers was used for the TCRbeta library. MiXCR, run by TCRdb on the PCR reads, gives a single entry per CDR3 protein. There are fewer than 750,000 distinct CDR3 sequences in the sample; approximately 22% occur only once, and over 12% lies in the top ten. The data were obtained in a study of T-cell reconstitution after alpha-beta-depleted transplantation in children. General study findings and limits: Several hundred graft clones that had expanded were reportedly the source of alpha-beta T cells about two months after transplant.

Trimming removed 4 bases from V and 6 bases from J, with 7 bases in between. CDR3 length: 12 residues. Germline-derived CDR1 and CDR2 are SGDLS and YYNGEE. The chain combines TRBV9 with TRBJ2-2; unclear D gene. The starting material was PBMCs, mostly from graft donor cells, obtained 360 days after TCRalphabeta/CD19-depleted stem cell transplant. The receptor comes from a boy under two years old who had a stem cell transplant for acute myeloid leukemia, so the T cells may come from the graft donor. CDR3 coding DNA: TGTGCCAGCAGCCCCTTGTCCGGGGAGCTGTTTTTT. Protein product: CASSPLSGELFF.